The 12 T cell receptor beta chains below come from one sample, sequenced in a study of blood T cells in healthy people across ages. The authors ran a second PCR of about 6 to 12 cycles using a sample-barcoded 5' primer and a J-beta primer mix. One entry per CDR3 protein results from TCRdb running MiXCR on the 5' RACE reads. Among hundreds of thousands of distinct CDR3 sequences, around 50% were seen once, and the ten largest hold approximately 13%. The sample was blood. The receptors here all came from a woman of 80 years or more in good health.

Notes on this clonotype: A read error may account for a junction end that differs from germline. CDR3 nucleotides: TGTGCCTGGAGTGTAGGGTCGGCAGATATGCAGTATTTT. It yields the protein CAWSVGSADMQYF. The gene calls are TRBV30 and TRBJ2-3, with no clear D. Germline CDR1 and CDR2: GTSNPN and SVGIG (reference sequence). The CDR3 is 13 amino acids.

Here the CDR3 DNA reads TGTGCCAGCAGCCCCTCGCCGGGGATAGGTGCAGAGACCCAGTACTTC. Its protein product is CASSPSPGIGAETQYF. The chain combines TRBV7-3 with TRBJ2-7, with a possible D match to TRBD2 (5 bases). The J call may be incorrect, as the DNA end agrees better with TRBJ2-5. In germline, CDR1 is SGHTA, CDR2 FQGTGA. The CDR3 is 16 amino acids.

This clonotype was counted a few times. The V call is TRBV3-1, the J call TRBJ1-1; D is perhaps TRBD1 (5 bases). The CDR3 is 13 residues long. Germline assignment: CDR1 LGHDT and CDR2 YNNKEL (reference sequence). The ends were cut back, 3 bases at V and 5 bases at J, with 10 bases in the middle. CDR3 DNA: TGTGCCAGCAGCCAGCGGGGGGTTACTGAAGCTTTCTTT. It codes for CASSQRGVTEAFF.

Note on this clonotype: A much larger clonotype is one base distant, so this may be a read error. The V gene is TRBV7-2, the J gene TRBJ2-3; D perhaps matches TRBD2 (6 bases). The CDR3 length is 14 residues. CDR1 and CDR2 (germline): SGHTA, FQGNSA. CDR3 in DNA: TGTGCCTGCAGCCTTAGCGGTCGCGCAGATACGCAGTATTTT. Translated, it gives CACSLSGRADTQYF.

This clonotype has ten or more counts. The rearrangement joins TRBV5-1 to TRBJ2-1; 14 bases are shared with TRBD2. This CDR3 has 16 residues. Unmatched junction bases numbered 1, after V lost 0 bases and J lost 5 bases. Germline CDR1 SGHRS, CDR2 YFSETQ. The CDR3 protein is CASSLETSGRDNEQFF. The CDR3 coding sequence is TGCGCCAGCAGCTTGGAGACTAGCGGGAGGGACAATGAGCAGTTCTTC. Drawing the rest from reference TRBV5-1 and TRBJ2-1, the complete variable domain is KAGVTQTPRYLIKTRGQQVTLSCSPISGHRSVSWYQQTPGQGLQFLFEYFSETQRNKGNFPGRFSGRQFSNSRSEMNVSTLELGDSALYLCASSLETSGRDNEQFFGPGTRLTVL.

As regards this clonotype: Given a much more abundant clone one base away, this may be a read error. J is TRBJ2-4 and V is TRBV20-1, with D unclear. V lost 7 bases, J lost 0 bases, and 16 bases lay in between. Per germline, CDR1 DFQATT and CDR2 SNEGSKA (reference sequence). This CDR3 comprises 15 residues. The CDR3 is CSVKDPRLAKNIQYF. Written as DNA, the CDR3 is TGCAGTGTTAAGGATCCCCGACTAGCCAAAAACATTCAGTACTTC.

This clonotype was picked up one time. The chain has TRBV6-6 and TRBJ1-4; 7 bases agree with TRBD1. The J segment lost 8 bases and the V segment lost 9 bases, leaving 6 bases of the junction unmatched. Germline CDR1 MNHNY, CDR2 SVGAGI (reference sequence). CDR3 length: 12 amino acids. Written as DNA, the CDR3 is TGTGCCAGTAGGGGGCTCGGGGAAAAACTGTTTTTT. Translating gives CASRGLGEKLFF.

Turning to this clonotype: A much larger clone lies one base from this, so it may be a read error. The J gene is TRBJ2-3, the V gene TRBV29-1; D is unclear. There are 13 residues in the CDR3. The germline CDR1 and CDR2 sequences are SQVTM and ANQGSEA. CDR3 DNA sequence: TGCAACGTTTCCGGGCTCAGCACAGATACGCAGTATTTT. Protein product: CNVSGLSTDTQYF.

This clonotype was seen ten or more times. V is TRBV20-1 and J is TRBJ1-6, with 7 bases fitting TRBD1. The ends lost 6 bases at V and 10 bases at J; junction bases unmatched: 21. The CDR3 spans 17 residues. The germline gives CDR1 DFQATT, CDR2 SNEGSKA (reference sequence). CDR3 residues: CSARRQGSGLGSSPLHF. Written as DNA, the CDR3 is TGCAGTGCCAGACGACAGGGTTCCGGCCTGGGGAGCTCACCCCTCCACTTT.

The rearrangement links TRBV4-1 to TRBJ2-6; TRBD1 aligns across 10 bases. CDR1 MGHRA and CDR2 YSYEKL come from the germline V gene. The CDR3 spans 18 residues. The ends lost 5 bases at V and 0 bases at J; junction bases unmatched: 7. The CDR3 nucleotides read TGCGCCAGCAGCGTCACCGGGACAGGGGTCTCTGGGGCCAACGTCCTGACTTTC. This codes for CASSVTGTGVSGANVLTF.

The chain is built from TRBV6-6 and TRBJ2-3; no definite D call. Germline values: CDR1 MNHNY, CDR2 SVGAGI (reference sequence). Deletions cut 1 base from V and 4 bases from J, with 15 bases between. This CDR3 has 16 amino acids. The CDR3 protein is CASSYLSGSSPDTQYF. The CDR3 DNA follows: TGTGCCAGCAGTTACTTGTCGGGCTCATCCCCAGATACGCAGTATTTT.

The J gene is TRBJ1-2, the V gene TRBV5-5; D not resolved. Between the trimmed V and J ends, which lost 2 bases and 8 bases, there was a span of 13 bases. The CDR3 runs to 13 residues. Germline-derived CDR1 and CDR2 are SGHKS and YYEKEE (reference sequence). The CDR3: CASSFGAGWGYTF. The CDR3 nucleotides read TGTGCCAGCAGCTTCGGCGCGGGTTGGGGCTACACCTTC.